This is a list of T cell receptor beta chains from one sample in a study of OX40 agonist ivuxolimab in advanced cancers. Measured with immunoSEQ multiplex PCR; TCRdb has only the in-frame clones, and not every one. Among roughly 67,000 clones, 80% to 95% were seen once, and the ten largest hold roughly a tenth. The sequencing here drew on CD4+ or CD8+ T cells sorted from blood, taken in a trial of the OX40 agonist ivuxolimab. The source is an adult with an advanced solid tumor such as melanoma, head and neck, liver or kidney cancer. Each CDR3 is given with its conserved first and last residue. Each record gives: D gene, V gene, J gene, clone size, CDR3 protein, CDR3 DNA. D genes are given only for firm matches. For some rows the clone size is stated as once, few or many, or as a class when expanded; others skip it.

d_gene: .; v_gene: TRBV4-3; j_gene: TRBJ1-1; abundance: .; CDR3aa: CASSQDFPQGEAFF; CDR3nt: TGCGCCAGCAGCCAAGACTTCCCGCAGGGTGAAGCTTTCTTT
d_gene: .; v_gene: TRBV4-2; j_gene: TRBJ1-1; abundance: .; CDR3aa: CASNLSRTANTEAFF; CDR3nt: TGTGCCAGCAACCTCTCCCGGACGGCGAACACTGAAGCTTTCTTT
d_gene: .; v_gene: TRBV19; j_gene: TRBJ2-7; abundance: .; CDR3aa: CASSIDSYEQYF; CDR3nt: TGTGCCAGTAGTATTGACAGCTACGAGCAGTACTTC
d_gene: TRBD1; v_gene: TRBV19; j_gene: TRBJ1-1; abundance: .; CDR3aa: CASSPGTGSTEAFF; CDR3nt: TGTGCCAGTAGTCCCGGGACAGGGAGCACTGAAGCTTTCTTT
d_gene: .; v_gene: TRBV4-1; j_gene: TRBJ2-1; abundance: .; CDR3aa: CASSHLDNEQFF; CDR3nt: TGCGCCAGCAGCCATCTTGACAATGAGCAGTTCTTC
d_gene: TRBD1; v_gene: TRBV7-3; j_gene: TRBJ1-5; abundance: .; CDR3aa: CASSQTGDQPQHF; CDR3nt: TGTGCCAGCAGCCAGACAGGGGACCAGCCCCAGCATTTT
d_gene: .; v_gene: TRBV5-6; j_gene: TRBJ1-1; abundance: few; CDR3aa: CASSLADHTEAFF; CDR3nt: TGTGCCAGCAGCTTGGCCGACCACACTGAAGCTTTCTTT
d_gene: TRBD1; v_gene: TRBV29-1; j_gene: TRBJ1-2; abundance: .; CDR3aa: CSGTGSYGYTF; CDR3nt: TGCAGCGGGACAGGCTCCTATGGCTACACCTTC
d_gene: .; v_gene: TRBV27; j_gene: TRBJ2-3; abundance: .; CDR3aa: CASSVWAGATDTQYF; CDR3nt: TGTGCCAGCAGTGTATGGGCGGGGGCCACAGATACGCAGTATTTT
d_gene: .; v_gene: TRBV15; j_gene: TRBJ1-1; abundance: .; CDR3aa: CATSTGMNTEAFF; CDR3nt: TGTGCCACCAGCACCGGTATGAACACTGAAGCTTTCTTT
d_gene: .; v_gene: TRBV6-4; j_gene: TRBJ2-3; abundance: .; CDR3aa: CASSDRDVDTQYF; CDR3nt: TGTGCCAGCAGTGATAGGGATGTAGATACGCAGTATTTT
d_gene: .; v_gene: TRBV5-6; j_gene: TRBJ1-1; abundance: .; CDR3aa: CASSPFAFPPDEAFF; CDR3nt: TGTGCCAGCAGCCCCTTTGCGTTCCCCCCTGATGAAGCTTTCTTT
d_gene: TRBD2; v_gene: TRBV13; j_gene: TRBJ2-5; abundance: .; CDR3aa: CASSSREGETQYF; CDR3nt: TGTGCCAGCAGCTCCCGGGAGGGAGAGACCCAGTACTTC
d_gene: TRBD1; v_gene: TRBV10-3; j_gene: TRBJ1-3; abundance: .; CDR3aa: CAIRQGGDTIYF; CDR3nt: TGTGCCATCCGACAGGGTGGGGACACCATATATTTT